This paragraph covers one T cell receptor beta chain sequence. It was with 60 Vbeta and 13 Jbeta primers that the PCR ran. The protocol was immunoSEQ multiplex PCR, while the TCRdb copy is restricted to in-frame clones and leaves out a portion. Of about 120,000 clones in the sample, 70% to 80% are singletons; the top ten hold around 3%. This sample stems from a study of cytomegalovirus exposure and HLA in healthy donors. Germline assignment: CDR1 LNHDA and CDR2 SQIVND (reference sequence). This CDR3 has 11 residues. Specimen: PBMCs. The V gene is TRBV19, the J gene TRBJ2-5; TRBD1 matches at 7 bases. TRBJ2-7 matches the DNA end more closely, so the J call is doubtful. The TCR sequence derives from a woman aged 35 to 49 in good health and CMV-seropositive. As DNA, the CDR3 is TGTGCCAGCCGCCAGGGGGACGAGCAGTACTTC. Its protein is CASRQGDEQYF.